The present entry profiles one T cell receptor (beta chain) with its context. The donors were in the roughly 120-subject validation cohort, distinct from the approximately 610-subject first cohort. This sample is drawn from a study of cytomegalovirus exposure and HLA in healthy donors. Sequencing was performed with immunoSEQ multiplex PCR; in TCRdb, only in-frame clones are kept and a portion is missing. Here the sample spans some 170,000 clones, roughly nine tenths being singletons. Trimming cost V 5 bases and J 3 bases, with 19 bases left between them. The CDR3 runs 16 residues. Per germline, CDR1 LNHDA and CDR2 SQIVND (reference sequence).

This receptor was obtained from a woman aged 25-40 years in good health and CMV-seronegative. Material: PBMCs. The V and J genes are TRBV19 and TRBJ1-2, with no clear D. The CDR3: CASSLGINYPYYGYTF. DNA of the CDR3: TGTGCCAGTAGTTTGGGCATAAACTACCCTTACTATGGCTACACCTTC.